These 11 T cell receptor beta chains originate from one sample sequenced in a study of CD8 T cells in ankylosing spondylitis. Study-wide findings and caveats: A motif in TCR beta, a set of eight or nine highly homologous variants, appeared characteristic of ankylosing spondylitis blood.

No antigen is known for these receptors. In TCRdb, the 5' RACE reads were re-called with MiXCR into one record per CDR3 protein. The sample records around 490,000 distinct CDR3 sequences, less than 6% being singletons. Material: blood, either unsorted or a sorted T cell fraction (not recorded which). All receptors come from a male donor with ankylosing spondylitis.

This clonotype has ten or more counts. CDR3 region: CASSQGSLEQYF. The CDR3 DNA reads TGCGCCAGCAGCCAAGGTTCTTTGGAGCAGTACTTC. This chain joins TRBV4-3 and TRBJ2-7; D is uncertain. Germline CDR1 reads LGHNA; CDR2 reads YSLEER. The CDR3 runs 12 residues. The germline V and J ends were trimmed by 1 base and 7 bases, with 8 bases remaining between them.

This clonotype was counted ten times or more. The chain links TRBV7-9 to TRBJ2-7; TRBD1 agrees at 7 bases. The CDR3 is 15 amino acids. The V segment lost 5 bases and the J segment 1 base; nucleotides outside the gene matches: 8. Per germline, CDR1 SEHNR and CDR2 FQNEAQ (reference sequence). DNA of the CDR3: TGTGCCAGCAGCGTTGACAGGGAAACGTCCTACGAGCAGTACTTC. Residues: CASSVDRETSYEQYF.

This clonotype was recorded at least ten times. The chain is built from TRBV4-3 and TRBJ2-5; TRBD1 or TRBD2 may be the D gene (6 bases each). Germline V gene data show CDR1 as LGHNA and CDR2 as YSLEER. Deletions cut 1 base from V and 2 bases from J, with 14 bases between. The CDR3 is 16 residues long. CDR3 bases: TGCGCCAGCAGCCAAGGGCGCGGGACATATCAAGAGACCCAGTACTTC. The encoded protein is CASSQGRGTYQETQYF.

The table lists this clonotype with many counts. J is TRBJ2-5 and V is TRBV29-1; D remains ambiguous. CDR3 size: 12 residues. Germline-derived CDR1 and CDR2 are SQVTM and ANQGSEA. Trimming removed 4 bases from V and 1 base from J, with 7 bases in between. The CDR3 nucleotides read TGCAGCGTTGGGTGGTCCCAAGAGACCCAGTACTTC. Translation: CSVGWSQETQYF. The full variable domain, its missing parts supplied by reference TRBV29-1 and TRBJ2-5, is SAVISQKPSRDICQRGTSLTIQCQVDSQVTMMFWYRQQPGQSLTLIATANQGSEATYESGFVIDKFPISRPNLTFSTLTVSNMSPEDSSIYLCSVGWSQETQYFGPGTRLLVL.

V gene TRBV20-1 combines with J gene TRBJ2-7, with TRBD2 matching over 14 bases. With V trimmed by 0 bases and J by 4 bases, 5 bases remained unmatched. Germline values: CDR1 DFQATT, CDR2 SNEGSKA (reference sequence). The CDR3 extends over 16 amino acids. The CDR3 spells CSARDWGLAGAYEQYF. CDR3 DNA sequence: TGCAGTGCTAGAGATTGGGGACTAGCGGGGGCGTACGAGCAGTACTTC.

There are many counts of this clonotype. The rearrangement joins TRBV18 to TRBJ2-3; D unresolved. This CDR3 spans 14 amino acids. The V gene lost 2 bases and the J gene lost 0 bases, with 6 bases spanning the gap. From germline, CDR1 is KGHSH and CDR2 LQKENI. For the CDR3, the DNA is TGTGCCAGCTCACCAGACTGGAGCACAGATACGCAGTATTTT. The encoded protein is CASSPDWSTDTQYF.

The table lists this clonotype with many counts. The chain links TRBV15 to TRBJ2-3; D ambiguous. V lost 5 bases to trimming and J lost 6 bases, with 18 bases between them. The CDR3 sequence is 15 residues long. Germline V gene lookup returns CDR1 LNHNV and CDR2 YYDKDF (reference sequence). The CDR3 DNA reads TGTGCCACCAGCGAGAGGCTGGGTTTAGGCGATACGCAGTATTTT. Protein sequence: CATSERLGLGDTQYF.

This clonotype was found many times. The CDR3 protein is CSARASRLFNTIYF. The CDR3 bases are TGCAGTGCTAGAGCCTCCAGATTATTTAACACCATATATTTT. The rearrangement uses TRBV20-1 and TRBJ1-3, with D unclear. The CDR3 contains 14 residues. Trimming removed 1 base from V and 7 bases from J, with 14 bases in between. Germline V gene data show CDR1 as DFQATT and CDR2 as SNEGSKA (reference sequence).

V gene TRBV5-1 combines with J gene TRBJ2-5; D gene unclear. The CDR3 has 13 amino acids. The ends were cut back, 4 bases at V and 5 bases at J, with 12 bases in the middle. Germline V CDR1 and CDR2: SGHRS, YFSETQ. The chain's CDR3 is CASSRRYPETQYF. The CDR3 DNA is TGCGCCAGCAGCCGGCGGTACCCGGAGACCCAGTACTTC.

This sequence joins TRBV14 and TRBJ2-5; D may match TRBD1 or TRBD2 (6 bases each). This CDR3 is 16 amino acids long. Germline CDR1 and CDR2: SGHDN and FVKESK. V lost 3 bases, J lost 5 bases, and 19 bases lay in between. The CDR3 DNA reads as TGTGCCAGCAGCCACCTACTACAGGGAGGTCTGGAGACCCAGTACTTC. Translation gives CASSHLLQGGLETQYF.

This clonotype showed up many times. The chain recombines TRBV5-1 with TRBJ2-7; TRBD1 or TRBD2 may be the D gene (5 bases each). The V end was cut by 1 base, the J end by 10 bases, with 15 bases between. In germline, CDR1 is SGHRS, CDR2 YFSETQ. The CDR3 sequence is 13 residues long. CDR3 sequence reads: CASSLIEGLDQYF. The CDR3 region has the DNA TGCGCCAGCAGCTTGATTGAGGGGCTGGACCAGTACTTC.